A single sample gave rise to the 10 T cell receptor beta chains below, sequenced in a study of cytomegalovirus exposure and HLA in healthy donors. Clones were read by immunoSEQ multiplex PCR, and TCRdb kept only the in-frame ones, dropping some. The sample includes approximately 100,000 clones, over 85% of them seen just once. Material for sequencing was PBMCs. The origin of the receptors is a woman younger than 45 in good health and CMV-seropositive.

The V and J genes are TRBV7-2 and TRBJ2-1; tentatively, D is TRBD2 (6 bases). V gave up 5 bases and J gave up 4 bases, with 21 bases separating them. The CDR3 contains 17 residues. Per germline, CDR1 SGHTA and CDR2 FQGNSA. The CDR3 region has the DNA TGTGCCAGCAGCCCCCCATTAGGTAGCGGACTTTACAATGAGCAGTTCTTC. This gives the protein CASSPPLGSGLYNEQFF.

This sequence joins TRBV30 and TRBJ1-2; D not resolved. The ends were cut back, 0 bases at V and 8 bases at J, with 19 bases in the middle. Per germline, CDR1 GTSNPN and CDR2 SVGIG (reference sequence). The CDR3 contains 15 residues. The CDR3 nucleotides read TGTGCCTGGAGTGTAGAGCTGGGTAGTCTAGACGGCTACACCTTC. It yields the protein CAWSVELGSLDGYTF.

The chain employs TRBV27 and TRBJ2-7; TRBD2 aligns across 7 bases. Trimming cost V 4 bases and J 3 bases; bases outside gene matches: 3. Per germline, CDR1 MNHEY and CDR2 SMNVEV (reference sequence). CDR3 length equals 13 residues. The CDR3 here is CASSWGGSYEQYF. The CDR3 region has the DNA TGTGCCAGCAGTTGGGGGGGGAGCTACGAGCAGTACTTC.

The chain has TRBV7-9 and TRBJ2-7, with TRBD2 matching over 9 bases. V was pared by 5 bases and J by 7 bases, with 12 bases of the junction left unmatched. The CDR3 contains 15 residues. Looked up from germline, CDR1 is SEHNR and CDR2 is FQNEAQ (reference sequence). CDR3: CASSHGASGVREQYF. The CDR3 region has the DNA TGTGCCAGCAGCCACGGGGCTAGCGGGGTTCGGGAGCAGTACTTC.

V and J are TRBV5-1 and TRBJ2-5; TRBD1 aligns across 9 bases. After removal of 4 bases from V and 0 bases from J, the junction contained 7 bases not matched to a gene. This CDR3 comprises 16 residues. The germline CDR1 and CDR2 sequences are SGHRS and YFSETQ. The CDR3 loop reads CASSPSRDRDQETQYF. For the CDR3, the DNA is TGCGCCAGCAGCCCTTCCCGGGACAGGGACCAAGAGACCCAGTACTTC.

This clone was counted a single time. The gene calls are TRBV4-2 and TRBJ2-5; 12 bases are shared with TRBD1. The CDR3 contains 16 residues. Germline V gene sequence: CDR1 LGHNA, CDR2 YNFKEQ. Trimming removed 0 bases from V and 5 bases from J; junction bases left unmatched: 4. CDR3 in DNA: TGTGCCAGCAGCCAAGAAGGGACAGGGGGCGGGGAGACCCAGTACTTC. The encoded protein is CASSQEGTGGGETQYF.

The rearrangement uses TRBV28 and TRBJ1-4; 9 bases line up with TRBD1. Germline loops: CDR1 MDHEN, CDR2 SYDVKM. The CDR3 totals 15 residues. J was trimmed by 6 bases and V by 3 bases; bases with no gene match: 5. The CDR3 is CASSFDRGRDEKLFF. Here the CDR3 DNA reads TGTGCCAGCAGTTTCGACAGGGGGAGGGATGAAAAACTGTTTTTT.

The chain links TRBV15 to TRBJ1-3, with D perhaps matching TRBD1 (5 bases). This CDR3 has 17 amino acids. CDR1 is LNHNV, CDR2 YYDKDF, per germline (reference sequence). V was shortened by 0 bases and J by 0 bases, with 12 bases between the two germline ends. The chain's CDR3 is CATSRDLGLHSGNTIYF. CDR3 sequence (DNA): TGTGCCACCAGCAGAGATTTGGGACTGCACTCTGGAAACACCATATATTTT.

The chain has TRBV19 and TRBJ1-1; D remains unclear. CDR1 LNHDA and CDR2 SQIVND come from the germline V gene (reference sequence). The V end was cut by 3 bases, the J end by 1 base, with 6 bases between. This CDR3 spans 13 amino acids. The CDR3 spells CASSIRQNTEAFF. The CDR3 bases are TGTGCCAGTAGTATCCGACAGAACACTGAAGCTTTCTTT.

The genes are TRBV2 and TRBJ1-1; TRBD1 is a possible D gene (5 bases). The V gene lost 2 bases and the J gene lost 4 bases, with 11 bases spanning the gap. Germline CDR1 reads SNHLY; CDR2 reads FYNNEI. The CDR3 runs to 14 residues. This CDR3 is CASSERPGPTEAFF. The CDR3 DNA reads TGTGCCAGCAGTGAACGGCCAGGGCCCACTGAAGCTTTCTTT. Full variable domain (outside the CDR3, taken from reference TRBV2 and TRBJ1-1): EPEVTQTPSHQVTQMGQEVILRCVPISNHLYFYWYRQILGQKVEFLVSFYNNEISEKSEIFDDQFSVERPDGSNFTLKIRSTKLEDSAMYFCASSERPGPTEAFFGQGTRLTVV.